These T cell receptor beta chains were read from a single sample in a study of blood T cell repertoires in COVID-19. The data were produced by immunoSEQ multiplex PCR, yet TCRdb's version contains in-frame clones alone and is incomplete. The data contain tens of thousands of clones, about 88% of them seen just once; the ten biggest clones take up approximately 3.6%. Specimen: peripheral blood. The source of these receptors is a man aged 65-85 years with acute or convalescent COVID-19. Both conserved end residues are part of each CDR3. The D gene is left open where the match is weak. Clone size is shown for a subset of rows, as once, few, many or a class of expanded clone.

CDR3 DNA: TGTGCCAGCAGCGTGCAGGGGGCGTACACTGAAGCTTTCTTT
CDR3 protein: CASSVQGAYTEAFF
clone size: NA
D gene: TRBD1
J gene: TRBJ1-1
V gene: TRBV7-2

CDR3 DNA: TGTGCCAGCAGCCAAGCTCAGGGCTATAATTCACCCCTCCACTTT
CDR3 protein: CASSQAQGYNSPLHF
clone size: NA
D gene: NA
J gene: TRBJ1-6
V gene: TRBV14

CDR3 DNA: TGCGCCAGCAGGAGCGTAGGGGGCTCTAACGAGCAGTACTTC
CDR3 protein: CASRSVGGSNEQYF
clone size: NA
D gene: TRBD1
J gene: TRBJ2-7
V gene: TRBV5-1

CDR3 DNA: TGTGCCAGCAGCTACGGACAGCTGAATAATTCACCCCTCCACTTT
CDR3 protein: CASSYGQLNNSPLHF
clone size: NA
D gene: NA
J gene: TRBJ1-6
V gene: TRBV7-2

CDR3 DNA: TGTGCCAGCGTGAAAGTCCTAAACACCGGGGAGCTGTTTTTT
CDR3 protein: CASVKVLNTGELFF
clone size: NA
D gene: NA
J gene: TRBJ2-2
V gene: TRBV2

CDR3 DNA: TGTGCCAGCAGCCAGCAGGGAATCCTCCTCCACTTT
CDR3 protein: CASSQQGILLHF
clone size: few
D gene: NA
J gene: TRBJ1-6
V gene: TRBV4-2

CDR3 DNA: TGCGCCAGCAGCCGCTCCGGGACACCTAATGAAAAACTGTTTTTT
CDR3 protein: CASSRSGTPNEKLFF
clone size: NA
D gene: NA
J gene: TRBJ1-4
V gene: TRBV4-3

CDR3 DNA: TGTGCCAGCAGTTCCCCGGGACAGGGGGTAATAGGGTATGGCTACACCTTC
CDR3 protein: CASSSPGQGVIGYGYTF
clone size: NA
D gene: TRBD1
J gene: TRBJ1-2
V gene: TRBV28

CDR3 DNA: TGTGCCAGCAGCGGCGGGGGGGGCAATCAGCCCCAGCATTTT
CDR3 protein: CASSGGGGNQPQHF
clone size: once
D gene: NA
J gene: TRBJ1-5
V gene: TRBV9

CDR3 DNA: TGTGCCAGCAGCTTGGCGGGGGTAACAGATACGCAGTATTTT
CDR3 protein: CASSLAGVTDTQYF
clone size: NA
D gene: NA
J gene: TRBJ2-3
V gene: TRBV5-6

CDR3 DNA: TGTGCCAGCAGCGTACTAGCGGGGGCGAGAGAGCAGTTCTTC
CDR3 protein: CASSVLAGAREQFF
clone size: NA
D gene: TRBD2
J gene: TRBJ2-1
V gene: TRBV5-4

CDR3 DNA: TGTGCCTCTTCGAGGGGGCGCGGGTCGGACTATGGCTACACCTTC
CDR3 protein: CASSRGRGSDYGYTF
clone size: NA
D gene: TRBD1
J gene: TRBJ1-2
V gene: TRBV30

CDR3 DNA: TGTGCCAGCAGCTTTAGCGGGGGTCGACAGTTCTTC
CDR3 protein: CASSFSGGRQFF
clone size: once
D gene: TRBD2
J gene: TRBJ2-1
V gene: TRBV5-5

CDR3 DNA: TGTGCCAGCAGCTTAGGATCGAGGACAGACTACGAGCAGTACTTC
CDR3 protein: CASSLGSRTDYEQYF
clone size: NA
D gene: NA
J gene: TRBJ2-7
V gene: TRBV7-8

CDR3 DNA: TGTGCCAGCTCACAGGGACTTGGGGCAGGTACAGATACGCAGTATTTT
CDR3 protein: CASSQGLGAGTDTQYF
clone size: NA
D gene: NA
J gene: TRBJ2-3
V gene: TRBV18

CDR3 DNA: TGTGCCAGCAGTGTAAGCCCCGGGACAGGGTCAGGCTACGAGCAGTACTTC
CDR3 protein: CASSVSPGTGSGYEQYF
clone size: once
D gene: TRBD1
J gene: TRBJ2-7
V gene: TRBV28

CDR3 DNA: TGTGCCAGCTCACCACCGAGGGCGAGGGGGTGGAACACTGAAGCTTTCTTT
CDR3 protein: CASSPPRARGWNTEAFF
clone size: NA
D gene: NA
J gene: TRBJ1-1
V gene: TRBV18

CDR3 DNA: TGTGCCAGTAGTCTCCGGGACAGGGGGCGGCAGCCCCAGCATTTT
CDR3 protein: CASSLRDRGRQPQHF
clone size: NA
D gene: TRBD1
J gene: TRBJ1-5
V gene: TRBV19

CDR3 DNA: TGTGCCAGCAGGACCGGGACAGGGGTATACACTGAAGCTTTCTTT
CDR3 protein: CASRTGTGVYTEAFF
clone size: NA
D gene: TRBD1
J gene: TRBJ1-1
V gene: TRBV27

CDR3 DNA: TGTGCCAGTATAAAGGGGACAGGGTTTCAGGCGGCTGAAGCTTTCTTT
CDR3 protein: CASIKGTGFQAAEAFF
clone size: NA
D gene: TRBD1
J gene: TRBJ1-1
V gene: TRBV19

CDR3 DNA: TGTGCCAGTAGTATTGTGCAGGGGGCGGATCAGCCCCAGCATTTT
CDR3 protein: CASSIVQGADQPQHF
clone size: NA
D gene: TRBD1
J gene: TRBJ1-5
V gene: TRBV19

CDR3 DNA: TGTGCCAGCAGCTTGGGACAGCCCAACACTGAAGCTTTCTTT
CDR3 protein: CASSLGQPNTEAFF
clone size: NA
D gene: TRBD1
J gene: TRBJ1-1
V gene: TRBV11-2

CDR3 DNA: TGTGCCAGCAGCCCCAATGGAGGACGTAAAGTAGATACGCAGTATTTT
CDR3 protein: CASSPNGGRKVDTQYF
clone size: NA
D gene: NA
J gene: TRBJ2-3
V gene: TRBV3-1/TRBV3-2

CDR3 DNA: TGTGCCAGCAGCCAAGATCTCGTCGTACAAGAGACCCAGTACTTC
CDR3 protein: CASSQDLVVQETQYF
clone size: once
D gene: NA
J gene: TRBJ2-5
V gene: TRBV14

CDR3 DNA: TGTGCCAGCAGTCCCGGACAGACCCTATCCTCCCTGAACACCATATATTTT
CDR3 protein: CASSPGQTLSSLNTIYF
clone size: NA
D gene: NA
J gene: TRBJ1-3
V gene: TRBV6-2/TRBV6-3

CDR3 DNA: TGCGCCACCCGATCTAGCGGGGGGGCAGAAGAGACCCAGTACTTC
CDR3 protein: CATRSSGGAEETQYF
clone size: NA
D gene: TRBD2
J gene: TRBJ2-5
V gene: TRBV5-1

CDR3 DNA: TGTGCCAGCAGCTGGAGGGGTGGGCGGGACAATGAGCAGTTCTTC
CDR3 protein: CASSWRGGRDNEQFF
clone size: NA
D gene: NA
J gene: TRBJ2-1
V gene: TRBV5-5

CDR3 DNA: TGTGCCAGCAGCTCCCCAGGGGCGGGGGGGCGATGGACCGGGGAGCTGTTTTTT
CDR3 protein: CASSSPGAGGRWTGELFF
clone size: NA
D gene: NA
J gene: TRBJ2-2
V gene: TRBV21-1

CDR3 DNA: TGTGCCAGCAGTTCGACAGTGAATAGCAATCAGCCCCAGCATTTT
CDR3 protein: CASSSTVNSNQPQHF
clone size: NA
D gene: NA
J gene: TRBJ1-5
V gene: TRBV27